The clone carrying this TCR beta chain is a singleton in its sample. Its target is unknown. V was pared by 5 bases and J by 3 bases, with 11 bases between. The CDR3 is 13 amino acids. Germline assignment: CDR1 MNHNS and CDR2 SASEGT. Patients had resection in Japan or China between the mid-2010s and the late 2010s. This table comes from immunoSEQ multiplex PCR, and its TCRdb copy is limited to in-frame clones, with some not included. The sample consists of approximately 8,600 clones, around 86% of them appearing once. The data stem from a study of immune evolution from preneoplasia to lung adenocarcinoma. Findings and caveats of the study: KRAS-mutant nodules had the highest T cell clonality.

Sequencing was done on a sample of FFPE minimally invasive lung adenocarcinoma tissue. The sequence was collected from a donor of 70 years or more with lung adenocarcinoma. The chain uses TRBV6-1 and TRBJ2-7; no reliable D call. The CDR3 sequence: CASSSRLVYEQYF. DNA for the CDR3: TGTGCCAGCAGTTCCAGACTGGTCTACGAGCAGTACTTC.